The 25 T cell receptor beta chains in this list originate from one sample, sequenced in a study of monozygotic twins with inflammatory bowel disease. Each CDR3 protein gets one entry in TCRdb, which reprocessed the 5' RACE reads and gives no DNA. Here the sample table reports some 330,000 distinct CDR3 sequences. Material: blood. These receptors came from a human donor with ulcerative colitis or Crohn's disease, or a healthy co-twin of an affected twin (not recorded which).

The chain is built from TRBV5-1 and TRBJ1-1. Germline CDR1 SGHRS, CDR2 YFSETQ. This CDR3 comprises 13 residues. CDR3 sequence reads: CASSWGSGTEAFF.

The CDR3: CASSFSRRNTEAFF. The J gene is TRBJ1-1, the V gene TRBV5-6. The CDR3 extends over 14 amino acids. CDR1 and CDR2 from the germline V gene are SGHDT and YYEEEE.

The gene calls are TRBV7-9 and TRBJ2-5; TCRdb's D call of TRBD1 is untestable without DNA. The germline V gene encodes CDR1 SEHNR and CDR2 FQNEAQ (reference sequence). The CDR3 runs to 12 residues. CDR3 amino acids: CASRSEGETQYF.

The chain uses TRBV27 and TRBJ2-7; TCRdb gives TRBD1 as the D gene, but with no DNA this cannot be confirmed. Per germline, CDR1 MNHEY and CDR2 SMNVEV (reference sequence). This CDR3 region has 14 residues. This CDR3 is CASQAGGQGYEQYF.

The chain uses TRBV18 and TRBJ1-1. In germline, CDR1 is KGHSH, CDR2 LQKENI. The CDR3 is 14 amino acids. CDR3 residues: CASSPSEGGTEGFF.

V is TRBV18 and J is TRBJ2-5; TCRdb's assignment of TRBD2 cannot be checked, as there is no DNA. The CDR3 has 13 residues. Looked up from germline, CDR1 is KGHSH and CDR2 is LQKENI. This chain's CDR3 is CASSRGCQETQYF.

The chain combines TRBV29-1 with TRBJ2-3. In germline, CDR1 is SQVTM, CDR2 ANQGSEA. The CDR3 has 12 amino acids. This CDR3 reads CSVPLFTDTQYF.

The genes are TRBV4-2 and TRBJ1-1. This CDR3 contains 15 residues. Per germline, CDR1 LGHNA and CDR2 YNFKEQ. CDR3 in amino acids: CASSQEAGGGTEAFF.

The rearrangement links TRBV6-2 or TRBV6-3 to TRBJ2-7; TCRdb's D call, TRBD2, is unchecked because there is no DNA. This CDR3 contains 16 residues. CDR1 and CDR2 from the germline V gene are MNHEY and SVGEGT. The CDR3 region is CASRTSTSGLRYEQYF.

This chain connects TRBV5-4 to TRBJ2-2; TCRdb proposes TRBD1, but this gene call is untestable without DNA. There are 15 residues in the CDR3. Looked up from germline, CDR1 is SGHNT and CDR2 is YYREEE (reference sequence). This chain's CDR3 is CASSKTHSLDGELFF.

The genes are TRBV20-1 and TRBJ2-4; TCRdb's D gene call, TRBD1, goes unchecked for lack of DNA. The CDR3 is made up of 14 amino acids. Germline CDR1 reads DFQATT; CDR2 reads SNEGSKA (reference sequence). The CDR3 loop reads CSAKRRDRGTIQYF.

The rearrangement uses TRBV20-1 and TRBJ1-6. CDR3 length: 14 residues. Germline V CDR1 and CDR2: DFQATT, SNEGSKA (reference sequence). The CDR3 protein is CSVGHDPYNSPLHF.

The chain carries TRBV7-2 and TRBJ1-1; the D call from TCRdb, TRBD1, cannot be confirmed without DNA. CDR3 length: 16 residues. The germline V gene encodes CDR1 SGHTA and CDR2 FQGNSA. CDR3: CASSLAIATGGTEAFF.

CDR3 region: CASSIRLVGGSSGELFF. The chain employs TRBV19 and TRBJ2-2; TCRdb reports TRBD2, a call that lacks DNA to check it against. There are 17 residues in the CDR3. Germline assignment: CDR1 LNHDA and CDR2 SQIVND (reference sequence).

The chain couples TRBV12-3 or TRBV12-4 to TRBJ2-7; TCRdb selects TRBD1, and the lack of DNA leaves this call unchecked. The CDR3 loop spans 11 amino acids. The CDR3 sequence: CASSRDLEQYF.

The chain links TRBV27 to TRBJ2-7; TCRdb selects TRBD2, and the lack of DNA leaves this call unchecked. This CDR3 region has 17 residues. Germline V gene data show CDR1 as MNHEY and CDR2 as SMNVEV (reference sequence). This chain's CDR3 is CASSFSTSGRHPYEQYF.

The chain employs TRBV25-1 and TRBJ1-5; TCRdb reports TRBD1, a call that lacks DNA to check it against. The length of the CDR3 is 15 residues. The germline gives CDR1 MGHDK, CDR2 SYGVNS. CDR3 residues: CASSESGGYNQPQHF. The full variable domain, its missing parts supplied by reference TRBV25-1 and TRBJ1-5, is EADIYQTPRYLVIGTGKKITLECSQTMGHDKMYWYQQDPGMELHLIHYSYGVNSTEKGDLSSESTVSRIRTEHFPLTLESARPSHTSQYLCASSESGGYNQPQHFGDGTRLSIL.

The CDR3 sequence: CASRTTGTSSEQFF. This rearrangement joins TRBV6-1 to TRBJ2-1; the D gene TCRdb calls, TRBD1, cannot be checked with no DNA. Germline CDR1 reads MNHNS; CDR2 reads SASEGT. CDR3 size: 14 residues.

V gene TRBV21-1 combines with J gene TRBJ1-5; TCRdb's D gene call, TRBD1, goes unchecked for lack of DNA. TRBV21-1 is a documented pseudogene. CDR3 size: 14 residues. CDR3 sequence reads: CASSKHRVGQPQHF.

V usage is TRBV6-1 and J usage is TRBJ2-3; checking the TCRdb D call of TRBD2 is not possible without DNA. CDR1 and CDR2 (germline): MNHNS, SASEGT. This CDR3 contains 17 residues. CDR3: CASGLRGAGGSTDTQYF.

The chain is built from TRBV11-2 and TRBJ2-3; TCRdb selects TRBD2, and the lack of DNA leaves this call unchecked. From germline, CDR1 is SGHAT and CDR2 FQNNGV. There are 16 residues in the CDR3. CDR3 region: CASSLDSGGDTDTQYF.

The genes are TRBV6-2 or TRBV6-3 and TRBJ1-5; checking the TCRdb D call of TRBD1 is not possible without DNA. This CDR3 comprises 14 residues. Per germline, CDR1 MNHEY and CDR2 SVGEGT. CDR3 sequence reads: CASSWFGGRQPQHF.

This chain joins TRBV7-8 and TRBJ1-1; the D call of TRBD1 rests on TCRdb alone, since no DNA is present to check it. CDR1 is SGHVS and CDR2 is FQNEAQ in the germline V gene. The CDR3 runs 15 residues. CDR3: CASSSSGTGNTEAFF.

The gene calls are TRBV27 and TRBJ1-5. This CDR3 has 17 amino acids. Germline CDR1 reads MNHEY; CDR2 reads SMNVEV (reference sequence). CDR3 residues: CASSKARASRANQPQHF.

The J gene is TRBJ2-4, the V gene TRBV29-1; TCRdb picks TRBD1, but there is no DNA to check that call. This CDR3 spans 12 amino acids. Germline CDR1 SQVTM, CDR2 ANQGSEA. CDR3 residues: CSVGTDKNIQYF.